This is a list of T cell receptor beta chains from one sample in a study of shared clonotypes between healthy human individuals. Clones were read by immunoSEQ multiplex PCR, and TCRdb kept only the in-frame ones, dropping some. The sample holds 2 million or so clones; roughly 94% are singletons and the top ten take about 1.1%. What was sequenced was naive CD8+ T cells sorted from blood. Every receptor here comes from a man in his late teens or twenties in good health. The CDR3 runs from the conserved cysteine through the conserved F or W. D genes are given only for firm matches. A clone size is listed for some rows: how often the clone was seen (once, few, many), or a class if it is expanded.

clone size,J gene,V gene,D gene,CDR3 protein,CDR3 DNA
NA,TRBJ2-2,TRBV6-5,TRBD2,CASSYVAGVPGGELFF,TGTGCCAGCAGTTACGTGGCGGGGGTTCCGGGCGGGGAGCTGTTTTTT
NA,TRBJ1-1,TRBV9,NA,CASSVGGTPARNTEAFF,TGTGCCAGCAGCGTGGGGGGGACCCCCGCACGGAACACTGAAGCTTTCTTT
NA,TRBJ2-7,TRBV6-5,NA,CASSYSSGPGLYEQYF,TGTGCCAGCAGTTACTCGTCAGGCCCGGGGCTCTACGAGCAGTACTTC
NA,TRBJ2-1,TRBV5-1,TRBD1,CASSLTHRDRVRYNEQFF,TGCGCCAGCAGCTTGACGCACCGGGACAGGGTGCGGTACAATGAGCAGTTCTTC
NA,TRBJ1-1,TRBV19,NA,CASSATANTEAFF,TGTGCCAGTAGTGCTACAGCGAACACTGAAGCTTTCTTT
NA,TRBJ2-7,TRBV9,NA,CASSVGGAGYEQYF,TGTGCCAGCAGCGTAGGTGGGGCTGGCTACGAGCAGTACTTC
NA,TRBJ2-5,TRBV5-4,NA,CASRSSGKTQYF,TGTGCCAGCAGATCATCGGGGAAGACCCAGTACTTC
NA,TRBJ2-3,TRBV29-1,TRBD1,CSVPPSDRTQDTQYF,TGCAGCGTCCCACCTTCGGACAGGACCCAAGATACGCAGTATTTT
NA,TRBJ2-7,TRBV4-3,TRBD2,CASSQDLSSGYEQYF,TGCGCCAGCAGCCAAGATCTGTCTAGCGGCTACGAGCAGTACTTC
NA,TRBJ2-5,TRBV9,TRBD1,CASSGGTGETQYF,TGTGCCAGCAGCGGAGGGACAGGGGAGACCCAGTACTTC
NA,TRBJ2-3,TRBV18,NA,CASSPSILGEGTQYF,TGTGCCAGCTCACCATCGATCTTGGGGGAAGGTACGCAGTATTTT
NA,TRBJ1-1,TRBV19,NA,CASSTLIREMNTEAFF,TGTGCCAGTAGTACCCTTATCAGGGAAATGAACACTGAAGCTTTCTTT
NA,TRBJ1-2,TRBV11-2,NA,CASRRFLKIYYGYTF,TGTGCCAGCAGACGCTTCCTCAAAATTTACTATGGCTACACCTTC
NA,TRBJ2-7,TRBV27,NA,CASSFGGATYEQYF,TGTGCCAGCAGTTTTGGGGGGGCGACCTACGAGCAGTACTTC
NA,TRBJ2-2,TRBV5-1,NA,CASQLSGENTGELFF,TGCGCCAGCCAGCTGTCCGGGGAGAACACCGGGGAGCTGTTTTTT
few,TRBJ1-1,TRBV10-3,NA,CAIRDMNTEAFF,TGTGCCATCAGGGACATGAACACTGAAGCTTTCTTT
NA,TRBJ1-5,TRBV5-6,NA,CASSPRGNQPQHF,TGTGCCAGCAGCCCCCGAGGGAATCAGCCCCAGCATTTT
once,TRBJ2-7,TRBV7-2,NA,CASSSGHTYEQYF,TGTGCCAGCAGCTCGGGGCATACCTACGAGCAGTACTTC
once,TRBJ1-1,TRBV30,TRBD1,CAWSGGDRGTNTEAFF,TGTGCCTGGAGTGGAGGAGACAGGGGAACGAACACTGAAGCTTTCTTT
few,TRBJ1-2,TRBV2,NA,CASSSGHSVNYGYTF,TGTGCCAGCAGTTCGGGACACAGCGTTAACTATGGCTACACCTTC
NA,TRBJ2-1,TRBV6-5,NA,CASSYSRNEQFF,TGTGCCAGCAGTTACTCTAGAAATGAGCAGTTCTTC
NA,TRBJ2-5,TRBV5-6,NA,CASSLRQQETQYF,TGTGCCAGCAGCTTAAGGCAGCAAGAGACCCAGTACTTC
NA,TRBJ1-1,TRBV13,NA,CASSLGLGGANTEAFF,TGTGCCAGCAGCTTAGGCCTCGGAGGGGCCAACACTGAAGCTTTCTTT
NA,TRBJ2-7,TRBV10-3,TRBD1,CAISESRTGVYEQYF,TGTGCCATCAGTGAGTCGCGGACAGGGGTCTACGAGCAGTACTTC
NA,TRBJ2-1,TRBV4-3,NA,CASSPRGYNEQFF,TGCGCCAGCAGCCCCCGTGGCTACAATGAGCAGTTCTTC
NA,TRBJ2-3,TRBV27,NA,CASSFGGFDTQYF,TGTGCCAGCAGTTTCGGGGGATTTGATACGCAGTATTTT
NA,TRBJ1-1,TRBV7-9,NA,CASSLVITEAFF,TGTGCCAGCAGCTTAGTTATCACTGAAGCTTTCTTT
NA,TRBJ2-2,TRBV9,TRBD2,CASSEAGTRFAGELFF,TGTGCCAGCAGCGAGGCCGGGACTAGATTCGCCGGGGAGCTGTTTTTT
NA,TRBJ2-7,TRBV28,NA,CASSFQGDSSYEQYF,TGTGCCAGCAGTTTCCAGGGTGACAGCTCCTACGAGCAGTACTTC
NA,TRBJ1-1,TRBV7-9,NA,CASSPVPSRGTEAFF,TGTGCCAGCAGTCCCGTTCCGTCCAGAGGGACTGAAGCTTTCTTT
once,TRBJ2-1,TRBV5-6,NA,CASSFEWGDYNEQFF,TGTGCCAGCAGCTTTGAGTGGGGGGACTACAATGAGCAGTTCTTC
NA,TRBJ2-7,TRBV10-2,NA,CASSEPQTGLTEQYF,TGCGCCAGCAGTGAGCCCCAGACGGGACTTACGGAGCAGTACTTC
NA,TRBJ2-3,TRBV27,NA,CATGGTTSTDTQYF,TGTGCCACCGGAGGGACAACTAGCACAGATACGCAGTATTTT
NA,TRBJ2-7,TRBV30,NA,CAWSVSPVHEQYF,TGTGCCTGGAGTGTAAGCCCTGTCCACGAGCAGTACTTC
NA,TRBJ1-5,TRBV2,NA,CASSEALGSWGAPNQPQHF,TGTGCCAGCAGTGAAGCGCTTGGATCGTGGGGGGCCCCGAATCAGCCCCAGCATTTT
NA,TRBJ2-3,TRBV7-9,NA,CASSRKPGDTQYF,TGTGCCAGCAGCCGAAAACCGGGAGATACGCAGTATTTT
once,TRBJ2-2,TRBV7-9,NA,CASSPAMTGELFF,TGTGCCAGCAGCCCCGCTATGACCGGGGAGCTGTTTTTT
NA,TRBJ2-7,TRBV13,TRBD1,CASSGDRAYEQYF,TGTGCCAGCAGCGGGGACAGAGCCTACGAGCAGTACTTC
NA,TRBJ2-5,TRBV19,NA,CASSIDGGRGETQYF,TGTGCCAGTAGTATAGATGGAGGGCGAGGAGAGACCCAGTACTTC
NA,TRBJ2-7,TRBV4-3,TRBD2,CASSQTGGLARYEQYF,TGCGCCAGCAGCCAGACCGGAGGACTAGCGCGTTACGAGCAGTACTTC
NA,TRBJ2-2,TRBV6-6,NA,CATFTPGELFF,TGTGCCACTTTCACACCCGGGGAGCTGTTTTTT
NA,TRBJ1-1,TRBV28,NA,CASSLRGGWTEAFF,TGTGCCAGCAGTTTAAGGGGAGGATGGACTGAAGCTTTCTTT
NA,TRBJ2-1,TRBV4-1,TRBD2,CASSQDPSGSAYNEQFF,TGCGCCAGCAGCCAAGATCCTAGCGGGAGTGCCTACAATGAGCAGTTCTTC
once,TRBJ1-1,TRBV4-2,NA,CASSRDTGVPEAFF,TGTGCCAGCAGTAGGGACACAGGTGTACCTGAAGCTTTCTTT
NA,TRBJ1-1,TRBV29-1,NA,CSVDGMAGVDTEAFF,TGCAGCGTTGATGGGATGGCAGGGGTTGACACTGAAGCTTTCTTT
few,TRBJ2-7,TRBV10-3,NA,CAISEKSGSYEQYF,TGTGCCATCAGTGAGAAATCAGGTTCCTACGAGCAGTACTTC
once,TRBJ1-1,TRBV30,NA,CAWSGIGPAESAFF,TGTGCCTGGAGCGGGATCGGTCCGGCGGAGTCAGCTTTCTTT